Shown below are 5 T cell receptor beta chains from a single sample sequenced in a study of T cell responses to AZD1222 COVID-19 vaccine. The data were produced by immunoSEQ multiplex PCR, yet TCRdb's version contains in-frame clones alone and is incomplete. This sample has some 140,000 clones, with about 86% found just once. Sample: peripheral blood, taken on day 0 of MenACWY control vaccination. These receptors all come from an adult in good health.

The chain combines TRBV7-2 with TRBJ1-2; maybe TRBD1 (5 bases). Per germline, CDR1 SGHTA and CDR2 FQGNSA. This CDR3 region has 15 residues. Trimming took off 5 bases at V and 8 bases at J, with 21 bases between the two ends. The CDR3 protein is CASSLDFWGNRGYTF. In DNA form, the CDR3 reads TGTGCCAGCAGCCTAGACTTTTGGGGGAATCGCGGCTACACCTTC. Together with reference TRBV7-2 and TRBJ1-2, the CDR3 gives the full variable domain: GAGVSQSPSNKVTEKGKDVELRCDPISGHTALYWYRQSLGQGLEFLIYFQGNSAPDKSGLPSDRFSAERTGGSVSTLTIQRTQQEDSAVYLCASSLDFWGNRGYTFGSGTRLTVV.

The rearrangement uses TRBV5-6 and TRBJ2-5, with no clear D. Between the trimmed V and J ends, which lost 0 bases and 2 bases, there was a span of 8 bases. The CDR3 loop spans 14 amino acids. Germline lookup yields CDR1 SGHDT and CDR2 YYEEEE. Here the CDR3 DNA reads TGTGCCAGCAGCTTGGGACTGTCACAAGAGACCCAGTACTTC. As protein: CASSLGLSQETQYF.

A few counts support this clone. The rearrangement joins TRBV29-1 to TRBJ1-6, with unresolved D. V was cut by 6 bases and J by 3 bases, with 12 bases left in between. The CDR3 extends over 14 amino acids. CDR1 is SQVTM and CDR2 is ANQGSEA in the germline V gene. CDR3 DNA: TGCAGCGTCGCGGACGCGGGCTATAATTCACCCCTCCACTTT. Protein sequence: CSVADAGYNSPLHF.

This clone has just a few counts. This sequence joins TRBV19 and TRBJ2-5, with TRBD2 identical over 9 bases. The germline gives CDR1 LNHDA, CDR2 SQIVND (reference sequence). The CDR3 totals 16 residues. The trim removed 0 bases at V and 2 bases at J, leaving 4 bases unmatched. The CDR3 DNA reads TGTGCCAGTAGTATAGATTTGGCGGGGGGGCAAGAGACCCAGTACTTC. As protein: CASSIDLAGGQETQYF.

V usage is TRBV2 and J usage is TRBJ1-5; 8 positions match TRBD1. The V gene end was trimmed by 2 bases and the J gene end by 7 bases; junction bases not matched to a gene: 4. The CDR3 is made up of 14 amino acids. Germline values: CDR1 SNHLY, CDR2 FYNNEI. This CDR3 is CASSESDRAQPQHF. CDR3 in DNA: TGTGCCAGCAGTGAATCGGACAGGGCCCAGCCCCAGCATTTT.